These 8 T cell receptor beta chains originate from one sample sequenced in a study of blood T cell repertoires in COVID-19. Libraries were prepared by immunoSEQ multiplex PCR; TCRdb keeps only in-frame clonotypes and omits some of them. The sample has 60,000 to 70,000 clones; 70% to 90% are singletons. Sequencing was performed on peripheral blood. These receptors were obtained from a man aged 45-65 years with active COVID-19.

The chain employs TRBV7-6 and TRBJ1-2, with D unclear. Germline CDR1 and CDR2: SGHVS and FNYEAQ. Trimming shortened V by 1 base and J by 0 bases, and 9 bases separated the two germline ends. The CDR3 has 15 residues. CDR3 region: CASSLGTEANYGYTF. CDR3 DNA: TGTGCCAGCAGCTTAGGCACAGAAGCTAACTATGGCTACACCTTC.

The J gene is TRBJ2-7, the V gene TRBV19; D perhaps matches TRBD1 (6 bases). Trimming removed 4 bases from V and 0 bases from J, with 7 bases in between. CDR3 size: 13 residues. Germline assignment: CDR1 LNHDA and CDR2 SQIVND (reference sequence). Written as DNA, the CDR3 is TGTGCCAGTAGTAGGGGGCCCTCCTACGAGCAGTACTTC. Encoded protein: CASSRGPSYEQYF.

The table lists this clone with a few counts. The J gene is TRBJ2-2, the V gene TRBV5-1, with 12 bases matching TRBD2. The CDR3 loop spans 15 amino acids. Germline CDR1 reads SGHRS; CDR2 reads YFSETQ. The trim removed 7 bases at V and 3 bases at J, leaving 4 bases unmatched. The CDR3 DNA reads as TGCGCCAGCTCACTAGCGGGAGGAGACACCGGGGAGCTGTTTTTT. Its protein product is CASSLAGGDTGELFF.

This chain uses TRBV18 with TRBJ1-1; 8 bases fit TRBD1. Trimming at V came to 4 bases and at J to 5 bases, leaving 9 bases not matched to a gene. This CDR3 has 15 residues. Per the germline V gene, CDR1 is KGHSH and CDR2 is LQKENI. The CDR3 DNA follows: TGTGCCAGCTCACTATCAACAGGGGGAGTAACTGAAGCTTTCTTT. Translating it yields CASSLSTGGVTEAFF.

The V and J genes are TRBV15 and TRBJ2-3, with 7 bases matching TRBD1. Germline-derived CDR1 and CDR2 are LNHNV and YYDKDF (reference sequence). The V and J ends lost 6 bases and 0 bases, in that order; junction bases with no gene match: 12. This CDR3 comprises 17 residues. CDR3: CATSRQGVLTSTDTQYF. DNA for the CDR3: TGTGCCACCAGTCGGCAGGGGGTACTTACTAGCACAGATACGCAGTATTTT.

The chain recombines TRBV27 with TRBJ1-5; 9 bases map to TRBD1. J was trimmed by 6 bases and V by 4 bases; bases with no gene match: 7. CDR1 is MNHEY, CDR2 SMNVEV, per germline (reference sequence). This CDR3 region has 15 residues. As DNA, the CDR3 is TGTGCCAGCAGTTGGGGACAGGGAGGTGGTCAGCCCCAGCATTTT. Its translation is CASSWGQGGGQPQHF.

The chain is built from TRBV12-3 or TRBV12-4 and TRBJ1-1; D is ambiguous. Deletions cut 6 bases from V and 3 bases from J, with 11 bases between. The length of the CDR3 is 13 residues. CDR3 sequence (DNA): TGTGCCAGCAGCCTTGGCCGGGACACTGAAGCTTTCTTT. Its translation: CASSLGRDTEAFF.

This chain joins TRBV12-3 or TRBV12-4 and TRBJ1-1, with D uncertain. The CDR3 covers 13 residues. V lost 8 bases and J lost 3, with 13 bases in between. Here the CDR3 reads CASRVGGYTEAFF. CDR3 bases: TGTGCCAGCCGGGTTGGCGGGTACACTGAAGCTTTCTTT.